A selection of T cell receptor beta chains follows, all from one sample in a study of blood T cell repertoires in COVID-19. Here immunoSEQ multiplex PCR was the method, and the copy in TCRdb shows in-frame clones only, minus some. There are just under 350,000 clones in the sample; 85% to 90% occur only once, and about 6.7% lies in the top ten. Sequences were obtained from peripheral blood. The source is a woman aged 65 to 85 with COVID-19, enrolled during active disease. Each CDR3 is given without its conserved first and last residue. The order of the fields is clone size, J gene, V gene, CDR3 length, CDR3 protein. Size values are once, few and many counts, or a class for expanded clones, and some rows have none.

size: -
J: TRBJ1-6
V: TRBV7-8
length: 13
CDR3: ASSLDFRGNSPLH

size: -
J: TRBJ1-2
V: TRBV28
length: 15
CDR3: ASTRQDRSPSNYGYT

size: -
J: TRBJ1-2
V: TRBV5-1
length: 12
CDR3: ASSYLTGSDGYT

size: -
J: TRBJ1-5
V: TRBV5-1
length: 12
CDR3: ASSFGGIDQPQH

size: -
J: TRBJ2-3
V: TRBV13
length: 15
CDR3: ASSLAPGDYRGDTQY

size: -
J: TRBJ1-4
V: TRBV11-2
length: 13
CDR3: ASSLIQGLGEKLF

size: -
J: TRBJ2-5
V: TRBV5-1
length: 12
CDR3: ASSLGHSFETQY

size: -
J: TRBJ1-4
V: TRBV5-6
length: 15
CDR3: ASSLGTGGGVNEKLF

size: -
J: TRBJ2-1
V: TRBV5-1
length: 14
CDR3: ASSLTSGGAYNEQF

size: -
J: TRBJ1-2
V: TRBV5-1
length: 14
CDR3: ASSLASAVGTYGYT

size: once
J: TRBJ2-1
V: TRBV4-2
length: 13
CDR3: ASSQEDSGINEQF

size: -
J: TRBJ2-1
V: TRBV6-5
length: 13
CDR3: ASSSSGGYYNEQF

size: -
J: TRBJ2-3
V: TRBV2
length: 13
CDR3: ASSDAGGSTDTQY

size: -
J: TRBJ1-5
V: TRBV5-1
length: 13
CDR3: ASSLDGQGNQPQH